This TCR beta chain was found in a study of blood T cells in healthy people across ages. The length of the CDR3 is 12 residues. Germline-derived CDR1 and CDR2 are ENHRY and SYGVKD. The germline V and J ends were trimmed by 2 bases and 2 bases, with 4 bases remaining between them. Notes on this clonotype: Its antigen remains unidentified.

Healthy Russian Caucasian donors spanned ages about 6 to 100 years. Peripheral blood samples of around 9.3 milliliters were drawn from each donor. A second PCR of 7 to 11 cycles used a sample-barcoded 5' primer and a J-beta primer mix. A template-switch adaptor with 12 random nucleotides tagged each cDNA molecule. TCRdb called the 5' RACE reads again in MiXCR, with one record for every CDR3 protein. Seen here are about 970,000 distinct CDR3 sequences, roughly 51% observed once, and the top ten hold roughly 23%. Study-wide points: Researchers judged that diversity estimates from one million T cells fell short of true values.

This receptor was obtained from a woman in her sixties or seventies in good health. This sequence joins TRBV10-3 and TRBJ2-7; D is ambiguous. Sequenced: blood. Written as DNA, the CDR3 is TGTGCCATCAGTGAGGAGACCTACGAGCAGTACTTC. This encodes CAISEETYEQYF.